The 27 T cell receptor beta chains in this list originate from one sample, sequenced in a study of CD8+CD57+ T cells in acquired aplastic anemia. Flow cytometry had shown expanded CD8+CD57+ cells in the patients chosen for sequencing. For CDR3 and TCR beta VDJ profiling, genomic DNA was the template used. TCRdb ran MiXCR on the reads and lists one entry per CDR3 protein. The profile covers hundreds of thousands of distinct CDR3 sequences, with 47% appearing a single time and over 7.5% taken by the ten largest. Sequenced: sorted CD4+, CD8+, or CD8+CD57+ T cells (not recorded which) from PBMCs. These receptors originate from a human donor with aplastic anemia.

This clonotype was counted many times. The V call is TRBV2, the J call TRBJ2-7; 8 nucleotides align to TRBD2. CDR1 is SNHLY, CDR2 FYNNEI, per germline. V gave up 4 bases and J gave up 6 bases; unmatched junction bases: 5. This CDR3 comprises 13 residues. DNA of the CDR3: TGTGCCAGCAGTGGGACTAGCATTGGCGAGCAGTACTTC. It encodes CASSGTSIGEQYF.

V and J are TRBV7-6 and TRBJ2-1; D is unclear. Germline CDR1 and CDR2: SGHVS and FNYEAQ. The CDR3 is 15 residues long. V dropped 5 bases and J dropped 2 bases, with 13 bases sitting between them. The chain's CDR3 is CASSAGPSPYNEQFF. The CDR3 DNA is TGTGCCAGCAGCGCCGGCCCGAGTCCCTACAATGAGCAGTTCTTC.

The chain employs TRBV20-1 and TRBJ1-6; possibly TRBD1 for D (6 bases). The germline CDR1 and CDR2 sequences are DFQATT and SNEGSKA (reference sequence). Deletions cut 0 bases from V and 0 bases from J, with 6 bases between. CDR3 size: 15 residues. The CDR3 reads CSAREGGSYNSPLHF. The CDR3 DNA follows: TGCAGTGCTAGAGAAGGGGGCTCCTATAATTCACCCCTCCACTTT.

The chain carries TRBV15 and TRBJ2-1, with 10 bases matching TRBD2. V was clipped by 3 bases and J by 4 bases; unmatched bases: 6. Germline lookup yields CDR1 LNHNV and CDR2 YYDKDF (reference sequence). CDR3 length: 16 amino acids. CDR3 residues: CATSRGPSGGYNEQFF. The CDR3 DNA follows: TGTGCCACCAGCAGGGGTCCTAGCGGGGGTTACAATGAGCAGTTCTTC.

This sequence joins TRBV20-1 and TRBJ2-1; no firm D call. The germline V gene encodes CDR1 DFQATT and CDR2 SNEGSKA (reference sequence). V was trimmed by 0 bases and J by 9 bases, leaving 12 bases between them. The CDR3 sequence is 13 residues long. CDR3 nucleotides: TGCAGTGCTAGAGAAGAACCCCTCGGTGAGCAGTTCTTC. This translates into CSAREEPLGEQFF.

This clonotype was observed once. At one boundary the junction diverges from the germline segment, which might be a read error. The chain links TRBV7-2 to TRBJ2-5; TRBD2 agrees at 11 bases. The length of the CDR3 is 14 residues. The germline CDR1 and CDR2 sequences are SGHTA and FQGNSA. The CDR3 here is CASSIAGGLETQYF. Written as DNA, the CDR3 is TGTGCCAGCAGCATAGCGGGGGGGTTAGAGACCCAGTACTTC. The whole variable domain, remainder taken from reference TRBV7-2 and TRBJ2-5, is GAGVSQSPSNKVTEKGKDVELRCDPISGHTALYWYRQSLGQGLEFLIYFQGNSAPDKSGLPSDRFSAERTGGSVSTLTIQRTQQEDSAVYLCASSIAGGLETQYFGPGTRLLVL.

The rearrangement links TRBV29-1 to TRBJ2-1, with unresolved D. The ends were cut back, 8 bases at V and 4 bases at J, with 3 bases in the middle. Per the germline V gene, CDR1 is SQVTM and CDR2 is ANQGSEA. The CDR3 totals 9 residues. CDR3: CSRYNEQFF. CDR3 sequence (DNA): TGCAGCCGATACAATGAGCAGTTCTTC.

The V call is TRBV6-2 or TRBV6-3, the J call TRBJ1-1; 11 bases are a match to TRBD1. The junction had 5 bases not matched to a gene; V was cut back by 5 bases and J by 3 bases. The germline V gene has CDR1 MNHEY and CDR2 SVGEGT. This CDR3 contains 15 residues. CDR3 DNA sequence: TGTGCCAGCAGTCCCGGGACAGGGGGATACACTGAAGCTTTCTTT. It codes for CASSPGTGGYTEAFF.

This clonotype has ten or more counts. The CDR3 here is CASRQGANYEQYF. The CDR3 coding sequence is TGTGCCAGTAGACAGGGGGCTAACTACGAGCAGTACTTC. The chain carries TRBV19 and TRBJ2-7; 9 nucleotides agree with TRBD1. Germline CDR1 reads LNHDA; CDR2 reads SQIVND (reference sequence). The CDR3 is 13 amino acids. J gave up 3 bases and V 6 bases, and 3 bases lay outside the gene matches.

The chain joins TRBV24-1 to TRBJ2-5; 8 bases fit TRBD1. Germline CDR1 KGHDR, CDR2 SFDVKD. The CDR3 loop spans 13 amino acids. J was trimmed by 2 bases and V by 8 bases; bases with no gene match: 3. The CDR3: CATIGTGQETQYF. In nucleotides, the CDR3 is TGTGCCACCATAGGGACAGGTCAAGAGACCCAGTACTTC.

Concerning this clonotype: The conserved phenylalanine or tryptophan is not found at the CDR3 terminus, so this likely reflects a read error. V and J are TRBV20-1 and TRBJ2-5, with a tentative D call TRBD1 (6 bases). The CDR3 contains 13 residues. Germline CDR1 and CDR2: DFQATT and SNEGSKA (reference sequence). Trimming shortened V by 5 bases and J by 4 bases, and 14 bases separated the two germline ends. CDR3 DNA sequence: TGCAGTGCTTTAAAGAGGGGGTCAGAGACCCAGTACCTC. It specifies CSALKRGSETQYL.

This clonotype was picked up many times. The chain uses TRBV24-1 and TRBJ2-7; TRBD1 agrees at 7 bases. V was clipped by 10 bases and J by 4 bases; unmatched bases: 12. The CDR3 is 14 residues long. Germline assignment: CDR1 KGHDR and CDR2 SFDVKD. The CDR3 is CATIVTGERYEQYF. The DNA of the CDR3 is TGTGCCACAATCGTTACAGGGGAAAGATACGAGCAGTACTTC.

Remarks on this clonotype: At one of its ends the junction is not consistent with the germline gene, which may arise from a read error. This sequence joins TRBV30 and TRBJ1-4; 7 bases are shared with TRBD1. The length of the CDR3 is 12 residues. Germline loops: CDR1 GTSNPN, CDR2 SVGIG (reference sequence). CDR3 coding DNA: TGTGCCGGGACAGCAACTAATGAAAAACTGCTTTTT. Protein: CAGTATNEKLLF.

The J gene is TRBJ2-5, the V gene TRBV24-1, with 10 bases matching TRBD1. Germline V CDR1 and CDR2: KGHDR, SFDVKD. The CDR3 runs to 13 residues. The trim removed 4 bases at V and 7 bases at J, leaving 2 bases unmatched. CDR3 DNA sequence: TGTGCCACCAGTGAGACAGGGGGCCGGACCCAGTACTTC. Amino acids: CATSETGGRTQYF.

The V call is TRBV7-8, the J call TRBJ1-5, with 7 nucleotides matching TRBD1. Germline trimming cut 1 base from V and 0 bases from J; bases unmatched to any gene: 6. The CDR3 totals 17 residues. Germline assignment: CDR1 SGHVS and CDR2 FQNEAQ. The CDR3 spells CASSLGGQIYSNQPQHF. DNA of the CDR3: TGTGCCAGCAGCTTAGGGGGACAGATCTATAGCAATCAGCCCCAGCATTTT.

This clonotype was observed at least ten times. The CDR3 loop is CASSLRDSTTGELFF. DNA of the CDR3: TGTGCCAGCAGCCTCCGGGACAGTACCACCGGGGAGCTGTTTTTT. The J gene is TRBJ2-2, the V gene TRBV7-9, with 7 bases fitting TRBD1. The V gene end was trimmed by 5 bases and the J gene end by 4 bases; junction bases not matched to a gene: 7. The CDR3 extends over 15 amino acids. Germline V gives CDR1 SEHNR, CDR2 FQNEAQ (reference sequence).

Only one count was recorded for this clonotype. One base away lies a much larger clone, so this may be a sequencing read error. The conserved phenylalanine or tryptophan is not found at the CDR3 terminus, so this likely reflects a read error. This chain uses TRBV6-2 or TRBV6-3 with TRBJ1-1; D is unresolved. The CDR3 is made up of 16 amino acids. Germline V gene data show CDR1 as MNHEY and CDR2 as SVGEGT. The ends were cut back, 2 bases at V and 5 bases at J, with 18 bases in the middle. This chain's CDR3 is CASSYEAYRGWTEAFL. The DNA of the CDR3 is TGTGCCAGCAGTTACGAGGCCTACCGGGGATGGACTGAAGCTTTCCTT.

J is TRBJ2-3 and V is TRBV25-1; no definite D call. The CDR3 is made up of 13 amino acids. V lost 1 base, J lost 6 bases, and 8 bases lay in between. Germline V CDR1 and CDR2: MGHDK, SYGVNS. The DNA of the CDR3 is TGTGCCAGCAGTGAATCCTTCGCGGATACGCAGTATTTT. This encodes CASSESFADTQYF.

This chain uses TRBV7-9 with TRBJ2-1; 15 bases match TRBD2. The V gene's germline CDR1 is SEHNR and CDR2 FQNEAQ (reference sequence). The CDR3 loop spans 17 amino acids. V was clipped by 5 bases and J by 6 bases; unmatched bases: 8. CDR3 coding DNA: TGTGCCAGCAGCCCTGACGGACTAGCGGGGGGGCTCAATGAGCAGTTCTTC. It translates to CASSPDGLAGGLNEQFF.

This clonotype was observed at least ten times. CDR3 sequence reads: CATSRTGRTEAFF. The CDR3 bases are TGTGCCACCAGCAGGACAGGGCGCACTGAAGCTTTCTTT. This rearrangement joins TRBV24-1 to TRBJ1-1, with 8 bases that match TRBD1. Trimming removed 7 bases from V and 4 bases from J; junction bases left unmatched: 4. The CDR3 consists of 13 residues. Germline-derived CDR1 and CDR2 are KGHDR and SFDVKD.

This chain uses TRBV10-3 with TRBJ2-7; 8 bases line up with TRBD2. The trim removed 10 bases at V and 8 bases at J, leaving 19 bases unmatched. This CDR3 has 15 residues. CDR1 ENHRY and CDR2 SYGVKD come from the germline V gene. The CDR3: CASTDRTGGPDKQYF. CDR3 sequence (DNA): TGTGCCAGCACCGACCGCACGGGAGGGCCGGACAAGCAGTACTTC.

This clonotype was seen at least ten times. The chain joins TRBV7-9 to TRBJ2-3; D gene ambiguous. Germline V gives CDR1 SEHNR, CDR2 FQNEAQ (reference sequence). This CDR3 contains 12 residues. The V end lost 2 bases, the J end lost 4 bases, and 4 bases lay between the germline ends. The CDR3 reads CASSLTPDTQYF. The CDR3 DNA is TGTGCCAGCAGCTTAACCCCAGATACGCAGTATTTT.

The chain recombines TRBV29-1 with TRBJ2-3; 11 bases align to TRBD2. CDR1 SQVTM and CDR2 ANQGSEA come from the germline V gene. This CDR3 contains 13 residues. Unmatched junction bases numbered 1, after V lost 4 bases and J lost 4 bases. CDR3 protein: CSVVSGGADTQYF. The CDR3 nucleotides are TGCAGCGTTGTTAGCGGGGGGGCAGATACGCAGTATTTT.

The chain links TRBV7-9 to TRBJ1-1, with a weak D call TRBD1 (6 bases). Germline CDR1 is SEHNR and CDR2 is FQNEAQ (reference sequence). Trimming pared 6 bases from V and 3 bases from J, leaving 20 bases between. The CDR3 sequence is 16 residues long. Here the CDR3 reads CASSSRTVRVHTEAFF. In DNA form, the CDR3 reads TGTGCCAGCAGTTCCCGGACAGTAAGGGTCCACACTGAAGCTTTCTTT.

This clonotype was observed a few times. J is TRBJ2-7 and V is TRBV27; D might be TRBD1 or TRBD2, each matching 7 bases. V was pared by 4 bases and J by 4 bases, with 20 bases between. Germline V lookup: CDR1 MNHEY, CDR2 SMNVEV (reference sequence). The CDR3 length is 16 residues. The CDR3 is CASSWGEGQPPYEQYF. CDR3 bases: TGTGCCAGCAGTTGGGGGGAGGGACAGCCGCCTTACGAGCAGTACTTC.

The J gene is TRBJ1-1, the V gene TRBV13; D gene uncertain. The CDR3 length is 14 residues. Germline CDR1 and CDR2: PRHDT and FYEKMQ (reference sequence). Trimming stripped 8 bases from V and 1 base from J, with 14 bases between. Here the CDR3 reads CASSEGTKNTEAFF. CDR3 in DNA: TGTGCCAGCTCTGAGGGCACCAAGAACACTGAAGCTTTCTTT.

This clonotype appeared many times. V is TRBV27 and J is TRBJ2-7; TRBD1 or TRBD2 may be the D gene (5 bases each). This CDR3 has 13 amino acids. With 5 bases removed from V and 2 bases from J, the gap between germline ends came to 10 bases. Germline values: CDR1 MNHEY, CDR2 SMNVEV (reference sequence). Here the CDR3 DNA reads TGTGCCAGCAGTCCCGGGACGGCCTACGAGCAGTACTTC. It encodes CASSPGTAYEQYF.